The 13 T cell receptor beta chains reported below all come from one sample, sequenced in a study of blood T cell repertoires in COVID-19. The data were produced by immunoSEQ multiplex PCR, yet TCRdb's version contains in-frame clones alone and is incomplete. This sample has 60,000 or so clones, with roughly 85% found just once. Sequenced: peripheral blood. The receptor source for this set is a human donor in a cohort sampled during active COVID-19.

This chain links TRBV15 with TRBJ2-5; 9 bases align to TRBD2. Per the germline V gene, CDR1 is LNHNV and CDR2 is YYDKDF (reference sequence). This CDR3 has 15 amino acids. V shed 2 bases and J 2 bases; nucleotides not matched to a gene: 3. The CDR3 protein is CATSRRTSGQETQYF. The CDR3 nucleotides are TGTGCCACCAGCAGAAGAACTAGCGGGCAAGAGACCCAGTACTTC. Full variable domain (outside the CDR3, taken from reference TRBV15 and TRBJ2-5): DAMVIQNPRYQVTQFGKPVTLSCSQTLNHNVMYWYQQKSSQAPKLLFHYYDKDFNNEADTPDNFQSRRPNTSFCFLDIRSPGLGDTAMYLCATSRRTSGQETQYFGPGTRLLVL.

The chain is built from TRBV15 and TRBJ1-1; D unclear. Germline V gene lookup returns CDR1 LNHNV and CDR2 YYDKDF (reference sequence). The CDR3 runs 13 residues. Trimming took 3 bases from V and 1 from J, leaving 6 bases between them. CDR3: CATSRTRNTEAFF. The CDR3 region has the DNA TGTGCCACCAGCAGGACAAGGAACACTGAAGCTTTCTTT.

The CDR3 bases are TGTGCCAGCAGACAGGGTGTGAATGAGCCCCAGCATTTT. This gives the protein CASRQGVNEPQHF. V usage is TRBV25-1 and J usage is TRBJ1-5, with D maybe TRBD1 (6 bases). Germline lookup yields CDR1 MGHDK and CDR2 SYGVNS. Trimming stripped 6 bases from V and 8 bases from J, with 14 bases between. The CDR3 has 13 residues.

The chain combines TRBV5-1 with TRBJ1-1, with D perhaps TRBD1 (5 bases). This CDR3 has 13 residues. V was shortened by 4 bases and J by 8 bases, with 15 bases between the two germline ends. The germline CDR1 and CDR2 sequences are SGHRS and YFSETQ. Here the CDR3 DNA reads TGCGCCAGCAGCCAGACAGTTCCGACCGAAGCTTTCTTT. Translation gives CASSQTVPTEAFF.

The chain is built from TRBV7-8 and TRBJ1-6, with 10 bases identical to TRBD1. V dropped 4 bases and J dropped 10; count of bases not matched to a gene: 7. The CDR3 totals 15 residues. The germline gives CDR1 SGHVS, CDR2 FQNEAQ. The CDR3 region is CASSYGTGEPSPLHF. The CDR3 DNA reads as TGTGCCAGCAGCTACGGGACAGGGGAACCCTCACCCCTCCACTTT.

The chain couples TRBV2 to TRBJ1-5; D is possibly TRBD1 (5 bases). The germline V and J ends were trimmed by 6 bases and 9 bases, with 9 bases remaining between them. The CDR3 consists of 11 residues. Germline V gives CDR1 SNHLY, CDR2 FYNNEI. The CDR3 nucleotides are TGTGCCAGCAGCAACACAGGGCCCCAGCATTTT. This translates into CASSNTGPQHF.

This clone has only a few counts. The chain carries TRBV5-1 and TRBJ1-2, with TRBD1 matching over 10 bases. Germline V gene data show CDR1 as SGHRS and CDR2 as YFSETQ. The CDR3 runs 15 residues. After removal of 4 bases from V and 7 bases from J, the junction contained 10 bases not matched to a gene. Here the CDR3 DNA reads TGCGCCAGCAGCACGGGTGGACAGGGGGAAAGTGGCTACACCTTC. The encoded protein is CASSTGGQGESGYTF.

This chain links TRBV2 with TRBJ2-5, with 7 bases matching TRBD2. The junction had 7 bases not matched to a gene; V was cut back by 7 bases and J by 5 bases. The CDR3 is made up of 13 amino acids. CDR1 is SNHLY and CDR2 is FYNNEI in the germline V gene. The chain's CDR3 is CASTGGRWETQYF. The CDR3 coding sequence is TGTGCCAGCACCGGGGGGAGGTGGGAGACCCAGTACTTC.

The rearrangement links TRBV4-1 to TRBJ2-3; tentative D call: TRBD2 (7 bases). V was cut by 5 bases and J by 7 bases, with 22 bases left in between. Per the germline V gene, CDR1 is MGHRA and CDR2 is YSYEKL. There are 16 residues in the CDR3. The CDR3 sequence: CASSSRPRGASNTQYF. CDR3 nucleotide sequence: TGCGCCAGCAGCTCCCGCCCTCGGGGGGCCTCAAATACGCAGTATTTT.

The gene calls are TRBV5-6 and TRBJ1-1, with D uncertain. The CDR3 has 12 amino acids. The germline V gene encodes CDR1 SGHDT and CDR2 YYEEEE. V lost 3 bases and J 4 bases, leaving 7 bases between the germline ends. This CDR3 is CASSSGFTEAFF. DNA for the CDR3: TGTGCCAGCAGCTCCGGTTTCACTGAAGCTTTCTTT. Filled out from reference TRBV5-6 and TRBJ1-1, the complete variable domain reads DAGVTQSPTHLIKTRGQQVTLRCSPKSGHDTVSWYQQALGQGPQFIFQYYEEEERQRGNFPDRFSGHQFPNYSSELNVNALLLGDSALYLCASSSGFTEAFFGQGTRLTVV.

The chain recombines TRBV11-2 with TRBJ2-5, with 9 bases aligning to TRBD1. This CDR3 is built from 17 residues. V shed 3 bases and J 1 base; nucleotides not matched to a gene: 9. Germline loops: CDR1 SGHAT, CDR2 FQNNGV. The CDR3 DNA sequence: TGTGCCAGCAGCTTCCCTACGACAGGGGGTTCCCAAGAGACCCAGTACTTC. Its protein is CASSFPTTGGSQETQYF.

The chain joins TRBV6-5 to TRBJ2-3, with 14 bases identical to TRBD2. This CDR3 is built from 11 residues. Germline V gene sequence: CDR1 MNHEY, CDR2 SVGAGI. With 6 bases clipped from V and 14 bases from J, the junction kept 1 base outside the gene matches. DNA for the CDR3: TGTGCCAGCAGGGGGACTAGCGGGGGGTATTTT. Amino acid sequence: CASRGTSGGYF.

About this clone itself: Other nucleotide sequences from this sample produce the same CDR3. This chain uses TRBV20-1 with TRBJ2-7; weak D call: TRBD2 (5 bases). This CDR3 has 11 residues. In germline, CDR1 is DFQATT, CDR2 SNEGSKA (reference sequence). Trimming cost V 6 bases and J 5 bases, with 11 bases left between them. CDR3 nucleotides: TGCAGTGCGACAAGCGGCCACGAGCAGTACTTC. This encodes CSATSGHEQYF.